Listed below are T cell receptor beta chains from one sample, sequenced in a study of shared clonotypes between healthy human individuals. Generated by immunoSEQ multiplex PCR, the TCRdb table keeps only in-frame clones and is missing some. The repertoire holds millions of clones, with 93% as singletons. Sequencing was done on a sample of naive CD4+ T cells from PBMCs. The origin of the receptors is a man between 18 and 35 years old in good health. Some clones in this sample may be carry-over from other donors' samples. Both conserved end residues are part of each CDR3. The D gene is left open where the match is weak. Rows may omit the clone size; those that give it use once, few, many or a size class.

j_call d_call v_call clone_size cdr3_aa cdr3_nt
TRBJ1-5 . TRBV10-3 . CAIRDLGQPQHF TGTGCCATCAGGGACCTCGGGCAGCCCCAGCATTTT
TRBJ2-3 . TRBV2 . CASGQGAGDTQYF TGTGCCAGCGGGCAGGGAGCAGGAGATACGCAGTATTTT
TRBJ2-7 . TRBV28 . CASNNPGTYEQYF TGTGCCAGCAATAATCCCGGGACCTACGAGCAGTACTTC
TRBJ1-5 TRBD1 TRBV6-1 few CASSEGTGVGQPQHF TGTGCCAGCAGTGAAGGGACAGGGGTCGGACAGCCCCAGCATTTT
TRBJ1-4 . TRBV6-5 . CASSSSGGRGEKLFF TGTGCCAGCAGTTCCAGCGGGGGCCGAGGTGAAAAACTGTTTTTT
TRBJ2-4 . TRBV6-6 . CASSYSSGGFQYF TGTGCCAGCAGTTACTCGAGTGGGGGTTTTCAGTACTTC
TRBJ1-4 . TRBV30 . CAWSVPDRINEKLFF TGTGCCTGGAGTGTACCAGACAGGATTAATGAAAAACTGTTTTTT
TRBJ2-5 . TRBV19 . CASSVASTQETQYF TGTGCCAGTAGTGTTGCTAGCACCCAAGAGACCCAGTACTTC
TRBJ2-7 . TRBV7-9 once CASSSPGLPYEQYF TGTGCCAGCAGCTCGCCGGGACTGCCCTACGAGCAGTACTTC
TRBJ2-7 TRBD1 TRBV27 . CASSFTGLGTGIYEQYF TGTGCCAGCAGTTTTACTGGTTTGGGGACAGGGATATACGAGCAGTACTTC
TRBJ1-5 . TRBV7-9 once CASSLSEQPQHF TGTGCCAGCAGCTTATCAGAGCAGCCCCAGCATTTT
TRBJ2-5 TRBD1 TRBV5-1 . CASSTGTVQETQYF TGCGCCAGCAGCACGGGGACAGTCCAAGAGACCCAGTACTTC
TRBJ2-1 . TRBV2 . CASSEGGHRGDEQFF TGTGCCAGCAGTGAGGGAGGCCACCGGGGCGATGAGCAGTTCTTC
TRBJ2-5 . TRBV27 . CASSPRYQETQYF TGTGCCAGCAGCCCTAGGTACCAAGAGACCCAGTACTTC
TRBJ2-7 . TRBV5-1 . CASSPGTAYSYEQYF TGCGCCAGCAGCCCGGGGACGGCTTACTCCTACGAGCAGTACTTC
TRBJ2-7 TRBD2 TRBV7-8 . CASSRRGLAGGLSSYEQYF TGTGCCAGCAGCCGCCGGGGACTAGCGGGAGGGCTCAGCTCCTACGAGCAGTACTTC
TRBJ2-7 TRBD2 TRBV7-2 . CASSRRGGAVFYEQYF TGTGCCAGCAGCCGCCGCGGGGGGGCGGTTTTTTACGAGCAGTACTTC
TRBJ2-1 . TRBV6-4 . CASSAGQGTYNEQFF TGTGCCAGCAGCGCCGGCCAGGGGACCTACAATGAGCAGTTCTTC
TRBJ1-2 TRBD1 TRBV9 . CASSVTGETFYYGYTF TGTGCCAGCAGCGTAACAGGGGAGACATTTTACTATGGCTACACCTTC
TRBJ2-7 TRBD2 TRBV11-1 . CASSLGTSDKEYF TGTGCCAGCAGCTTGGGGACTAGCGATAAGGAGTACTTC
TRBJ2-5 . TRBV5-1 . CASSPGPLETQYF TGCGCCAGCAGCCCGGGACCCTTAGAGACCCAGTACTTC
TRBJ2-7 . TRBV7-9 . CASSLAFAGYEQYF TGTGCCAGCAGCTTAGCCTTCGCGGGATACGAGCAGTACTTC
TRBJ1-1 . TRBV5-5 . CASSPRTANTEAFF TGTGCCAGCAGCCCACGGACAGCGAACACTGAAGCTTTCTTT
TRBJ2-7 . TRBV28 . CASSLVGKWHEQYF TGTGCCAGCAGTTTGGTAGGGAAATGGCACGAGCAGTACTTC
TRBJ2-1 . TRBV18 . CASSFGRDNEQFF TGTGCCAGCTCTTTTGGACGGGACAATGAGCAGTTCTTC
TRBJ1-4 . TRBV6-1 few CASKASQGKLFF TGTGCCAGCAAGGCCTCCCAAGGAAAACTGTTTTTT
TRBJ1-2 . TRBV11-2 . CASSWGSGPNYGYTF TGTGCCAGCAGCTGGGGTTCAGGGCCTAACTATGGCTACACCTTC
TRBJ2-7 TRBD1 TRBV6-1 . CASSVQGSYLYEQYF TGTGCCAGCAGTGTACAGGGGAGCTACCTATACGAGCAGTACTTC
TRBJ1-1 . TRBV5-8 . CASSLLRGTEAFF TGTGCCAGCAGCTTACTACGAGGCACTGAAGCTTTCTTT
TRBJ2-1 . TRBV6-5 . CASSSPVGASYNEQFF TGTGCCAGCAGTTCCCCGGTGGGGGCTTCCTACAATGAGCAGTTCTTC
TRBJ1-1 . TRBV19 . CATRIRGEVNTEAFF TGTGCCACCCGGATCCGGGGTGAAGTGAACACTGAAGCTTTCTTT
TRBJ1-1 . TRBV5-1 once CASSRRLGRERGGNTEAFF TGCGCCAGCAGCCGACGATTAGGCAGGGAAAGAGGTGGGAACACTGAAGCTTTCTTT
TRBJ1-1 . TRBV5-1 . CASSLESGVEAFF TGCGCCAGCAGCTTGGAGTCCGGGGTTGAAGCTTTCTTT
TRBJ1-4 TRBD1 TRBV28 . CASSLTGRGEKLFF TGTGCCAGCAGTTTGACAGGGAGGGGCGAAAAACTGTTTTTT
TRBJ2-5 . TRBV28 . CASSSPGRRRGQETQYF TGTGCCAGCAGTTCCCCCGGGCGCCGTAGGGGGCAAGAGACCCAGTACTTC
TRBJ1-1 . TRBV7-3 . CASSIGHTNTEAFF TGTGCCAGCAGCATCGGACACACGAACACTGAAGCTTTCTTT
TRBJ2-7 TRBD2 TRBV4-1 . CASSRLLAGASYEQYF TGCGCCAGCAGCCGGTTACTAGCGGGCGCCTCCTACGAGCAGTACTTC
TRBJ1-2 . TRBV28 . CASSFPGRYGYTF TGTGCCAGCAGTTTCCCAGGGCGCTATGGCTACACCTTC
TRBJ2-1 . TRBV28 once CASSRPGNRNEQFF TGTGCCAGCAGCCGGCCGGGCAACCGCAATGAGCAGTTCTTC
TRBJ1-2 . TRBV14 once CASSQDRAYGYTF TGTGCCAGCAGCCAAGATAGGGCGTATGGCTACACCTTC
TRBJ2-7 . TRBV6-4 . CARPRGGYSPGGEQYF TGTGCCCGCCCCAGGGGGGGGTATTCACCCGGCGGCGAGCAGTACTTC
TRBJ1-2 . TRBV27 . CASSLSWTDYGYTF TGTGCCAGCAGTTTATCCTGGACAGACTATGGCTACACCTTC
TRBJ2-7 . TRBV6-6 . CASSPPGSRISYEQYF TGTGCCAGCAGCCCCCCAGGCAGCCGAATATCCTACGAGCAGTACTTC
TRBJ2-1 . TRBV15 . CATSRETRMSYNEQFF TGTGCCACCAGCAGAGAGACTAGGATGTCCTACAATGAGCAGTTCTTC
TRBJ2-1 . TRBV6-5 . CASSYSYARGGNEQFF TGTGCCAGCAGTTACTCGTATGCAAGGGGAGGCAATGAGCAGTTCTTC
TRBJ2-7 . TRBV4-1 once CASRSLQGANSYEQYF TGCGCCAGCAGGAGCCTACAGGGAGCAAATTCCTACGAGCAGTACTTC
TRBJ2-5 TRBD2 TRBV28 . CASSPSGRPGETQYF TGTGCCAGCAGTCCGAGCGGGAGGCCCGGAGAGACCCAGTACTTC
TRBJ2-7 TRBD1 TRBV6-5 . CASSYSSGGGYEQYF TGTGCCAGCAGTTACTCGTCAGGGGGCGGCTACGAGCAGTACTTC
TRBJ2-7 . TRBV2 . CASSEGLGQYYEQYF TGTGCCAGCAGTGAAGGTCTAGGCCAGTACTACGAGCAGTACTTC
TRBJ2-1 . TRBV29-1 . CSVFRGDEQFF TGCAGCGTTTTCCGAGGTGATGAGCAGTTCTTC
TRBJ2-7 . TRBV2 . CASSEWGYEQYF TGTGCCAGCAGTGAATGGGGCTACGAGCAGTACTTC
TRBJ2-7 TRBD1 TRBV28 . CASSWGQVRYEQYF TGTGCCAGCAGCTGGGGACAGGTGCGCTACGAGCAGTACTTC
TRBJ1-1 . TRBV28 . CASSPGQYTEAFF TGTGCCAGCAGTCCAGGACAGTACACTGAAGCTTTCTTT
TRBJ2-2 TRBD2 TRBV28 . CASSLILAGGRNTGELFF TGTGCCAGCAGTCTCATTCTAGCGGGAGGTAGGAACACCGGGGAGCTGTTTTTT
TRBJ2-1 TRBD2 TRBV7-7 . CASSSGREGGEQFF TGTGCCAGCAGCTCCGGGCGGGAGGGCGGTGAGCAGTTCTTC
TRBJ1-1 . TRBV11-1 once CASSARGAGTEAFF TGTGCCAGCAGCGCTAGGGGGGCAGGCACTGAAGCTTTCTTT
TRBJ2-5 . TRBV18 . CASSPLEGIETQYF TGTGCCAGCTCACCACTAGAGGGGATTGAGACCCAGTACTTC
TRBJ2-7 . TRBV7-9 . CASSAGRSYEQYF TGTGCCAGCAGCGCAGGGAGGTCATACGAGCAGTACTTC
TRBJ2-2 . TRBV6-6 . CASSYSNRLNTGELFF TGTGCCAGCAGTTACTCGAATAGGCTGAACACCGGGGAGCTGTTTTTT
TRBJ2-1 . TRBV20-1 . CSASAGNEQFF TGCAGTGCTAGTGCGGGGAATGAGCAGTTCTTC